This T cell receptor (beta chain) derives from a study of blood T cell repertoires in COVID-19. Clones were read by immunoSEQ multiplex PCR, and TCRdb kept only the in-frame ones, dropping some. The sample consists of fewer than 300,000 clones, about nine tenths of them appearing once. The receptor's source is a man between 18 and 29 years old who had recovered from COVID-19. Sequencing was done on a sample of PBMCs or T cells enriched from blood (not recorded which).

Here the CDR3 DNA reads TGTGCCAGCAGCTTTACAGCGGGGGAATTTTACAATGAGCAGTTCTTC. Protein product: CASSFTAGEFYNEQFF. The J gene is TRBJ2-1, the V gene TRBV11-2, with 8 positions matching TRBD2. Germline V lookup: CDR1 SGHAT, CDR2 FQNNGV. CDR3 size: 16 residues. V gave up 3 bases and J gave up 4 bases; unmatched junction bases: 8. Filled out from reference TRBV11-2 and TRBJ2-1, the complete variable domain reads EAGVAQSPRYKIIEKRQSVAFWCNPISGHATLYWYQQILGQGPKLLIQFQNNGVVDDSQLPKDRFSAERLKGVDSTLKIQPAKLEDSAVYLCASSFTAGEFYNEQFFGPGTRLTVL.